Sequencing of this T cell receptor (beta chain) was carried out in a study of blood T cell repertoires in COVID-19. The CDR3 loop spans 14 amino acids. V was pared by 1 base and J by 6 bases, with 11 bases between. Per the germline V gene, CDR1 is SGHTA and CDR2 is FQGNSA. Clones were sequenced by immunoSEQ multiplex PCR, and TCRdb holds only the in-frame ones, with some missing. This sample has roughly 45,000 clones; roughly 85% occur once, and the top ten carry around 8.3%. This chain joins TRBV7-2 and TRBJ2-3, with D tentatively TRBD1 (5 bases). Specimen: peripheral blood. The TCR originated in a man aged 60 to 75 with active COVID-19. CDR3 sequence (DNA): TGTGCCAGCAGCTTAGAGGCGAACAGGGATACGCAGTATTTT. The encoded protein is CASSLEANRDTQYF.